This section outlines one TCR beta chain sequence together with its context. Method: immunoSEQ multiplex PCR; TCRdb's copy keeps in-frame clones and lacks some. Among approximately 150,000 clones listed, about 89% were seen once. This entry comes from a study of cytomegalovirus exposure and HLA in healthy donors. The validation cohort, a group of roughly 120 subjects, included the donors and was separate from the roughly 700-subject first cohort. The TCR originated in a woman aged 18-29 years in good health and CMV-seropositive. Sequences were obtained from PBMCs.

The CDR3 spells CATSGDQDTQYF. Written as DNA, the CDR3 is TGTGCCACTTCAGGGGATCAGGATACGCAGTATTTT. The rearrangement uses TRBV10-3 and TRBJ2-3, with D possibly being TRBD1 (6 bases). The V and J ends lost 10 bases and 6 bases respectively, with 14 bases between them. The CDR3 has 12 amino acids. CDR1 ENHRY and CDR2 SYGVKD come from the germline V gene.